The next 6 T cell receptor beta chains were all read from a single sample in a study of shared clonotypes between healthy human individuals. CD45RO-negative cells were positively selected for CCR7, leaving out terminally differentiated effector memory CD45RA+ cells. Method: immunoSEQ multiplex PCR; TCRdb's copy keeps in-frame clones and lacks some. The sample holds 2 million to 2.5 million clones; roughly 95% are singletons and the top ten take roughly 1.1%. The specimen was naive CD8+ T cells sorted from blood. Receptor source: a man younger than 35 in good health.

DNA for the CDR3: TGTGCCACTTTCCTTGTAAAACGGACCGGGGAGCTGTTTTTT. Its translation: CATFLVKRTGELFF. This rearrangement joins TRBV5-8 to TRBJ2-2; D is undetermined. Trimming removed 9 bases at V and 5 bases at J, with 17 bases between. The CDR3 contains 14 residues. Per the germline V gene, CDR1 is SGHTS and CDR2 is YDEGEE.

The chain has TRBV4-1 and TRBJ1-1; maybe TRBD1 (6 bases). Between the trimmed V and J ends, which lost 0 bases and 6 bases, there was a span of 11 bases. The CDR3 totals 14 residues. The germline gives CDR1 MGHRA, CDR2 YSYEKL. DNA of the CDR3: TGCGCCAGCAGCCAAGATCGGGGGGGCCCTGAAGCTTTCTTT. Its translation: CASSQDRGGPEAFF.

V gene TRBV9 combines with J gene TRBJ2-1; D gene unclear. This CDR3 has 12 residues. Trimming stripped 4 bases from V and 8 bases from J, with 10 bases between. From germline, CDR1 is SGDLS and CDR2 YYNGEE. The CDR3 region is CASSPRSDEQFF. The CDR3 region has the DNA TGTGCCAGCAGCCCCCGATCGGATGAGCAGTTCTTC.

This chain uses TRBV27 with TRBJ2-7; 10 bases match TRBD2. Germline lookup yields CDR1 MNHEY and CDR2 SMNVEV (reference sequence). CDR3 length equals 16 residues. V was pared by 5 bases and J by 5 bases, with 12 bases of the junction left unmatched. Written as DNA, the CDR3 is TGTGCCAGCAGTCTTTCCGCCGGGACTAGCGTCCACGAGCAGTACTTC. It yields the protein CASSLSAGTSVHEQYF.

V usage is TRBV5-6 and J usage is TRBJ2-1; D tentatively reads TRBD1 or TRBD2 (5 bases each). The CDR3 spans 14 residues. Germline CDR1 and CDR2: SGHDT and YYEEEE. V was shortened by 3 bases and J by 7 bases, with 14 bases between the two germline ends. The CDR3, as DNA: TGTGCCAGCAGCTCTACCGGGACGTGGAATGAGCAGTTCTTC. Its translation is CASSSTGTWNEQFF.

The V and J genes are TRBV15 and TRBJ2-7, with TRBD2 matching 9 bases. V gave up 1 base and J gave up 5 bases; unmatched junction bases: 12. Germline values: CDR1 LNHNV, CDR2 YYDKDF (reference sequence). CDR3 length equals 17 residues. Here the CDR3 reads CATSRGGVAGEDHEQYF. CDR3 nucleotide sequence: TGTGCCACCAGCAGAGGGGGGGTAGCGGGAGAGGATCACGAGCAGTACTTC. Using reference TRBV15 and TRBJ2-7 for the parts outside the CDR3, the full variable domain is DAMVIQNPRYQVTQFGKPVTLSCSQTLNHNVMYWYQQKSSQAPKLLFHYYDKDFNNEADTPDNFQSRRPNTSFCFLDIRSPGLGDTAMYLCATSRGGVAGEDHEQYFGPGTRLTVT.